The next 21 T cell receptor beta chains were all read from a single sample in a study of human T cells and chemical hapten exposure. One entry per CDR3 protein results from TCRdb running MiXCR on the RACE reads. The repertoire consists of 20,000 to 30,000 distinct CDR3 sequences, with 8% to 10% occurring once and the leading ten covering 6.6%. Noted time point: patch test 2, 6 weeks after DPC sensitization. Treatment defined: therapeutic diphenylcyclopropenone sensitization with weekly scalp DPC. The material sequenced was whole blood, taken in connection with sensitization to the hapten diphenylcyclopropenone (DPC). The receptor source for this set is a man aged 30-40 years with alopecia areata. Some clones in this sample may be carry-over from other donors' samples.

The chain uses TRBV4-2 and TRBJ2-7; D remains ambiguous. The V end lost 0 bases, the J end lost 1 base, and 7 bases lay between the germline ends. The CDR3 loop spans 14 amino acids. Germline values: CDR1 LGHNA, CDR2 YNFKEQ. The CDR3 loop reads CASSQERQSYEQYF. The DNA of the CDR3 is TGTGCCAGCAGCCAAGAACGCCAGTCCTACGAGCAGTACTTC.

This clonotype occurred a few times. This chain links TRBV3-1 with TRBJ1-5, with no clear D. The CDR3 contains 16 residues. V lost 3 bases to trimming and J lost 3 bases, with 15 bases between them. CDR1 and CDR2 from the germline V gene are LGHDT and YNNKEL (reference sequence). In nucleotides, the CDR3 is TGTGCCAGCAGCCAGACCGGAAGGACCGACAATCAGCCCCAGCATTTT. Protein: CASSQTGRTDNQPQHF. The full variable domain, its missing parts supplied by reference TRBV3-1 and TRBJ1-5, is DTAVSQTPKYLVTQMGNDKSIKCEQNLGHDTMYWYKQDSKKFLKIMFSYNNKELIINETVPNRFSPKSPDKAHLNLHINSLELGDSAVYFCASSQTGRTDNQPQHFGDGTRLSIL.

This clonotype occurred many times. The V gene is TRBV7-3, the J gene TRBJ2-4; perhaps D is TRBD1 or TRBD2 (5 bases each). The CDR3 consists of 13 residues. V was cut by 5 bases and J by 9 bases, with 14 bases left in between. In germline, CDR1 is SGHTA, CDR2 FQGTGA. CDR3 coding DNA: TGTGCCAGCAGCCCGAAGAACGGGGCCATTCAGTACTTC. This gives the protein CASSPKNGAIQYF.

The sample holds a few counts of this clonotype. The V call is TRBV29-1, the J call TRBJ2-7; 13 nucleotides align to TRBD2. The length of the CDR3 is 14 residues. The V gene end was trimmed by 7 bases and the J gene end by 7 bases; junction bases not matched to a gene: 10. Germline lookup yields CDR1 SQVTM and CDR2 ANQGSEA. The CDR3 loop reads CSASGLAGVGEQYF. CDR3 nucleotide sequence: TGCAGCGCCTCAGGACTAGCGGGAGTGGGGGAGCAGTACTTC.

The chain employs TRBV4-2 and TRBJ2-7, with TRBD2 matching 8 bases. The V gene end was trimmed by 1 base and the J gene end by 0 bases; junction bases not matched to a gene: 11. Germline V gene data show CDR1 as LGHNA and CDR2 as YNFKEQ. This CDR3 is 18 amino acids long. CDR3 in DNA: TGTGCCAGCAGCCAAGCGGGTTCGTCCAGCGGGGGCTCCTACGAGCAGTACTTC. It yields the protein CASSQAGSSSGGSYEQYF.

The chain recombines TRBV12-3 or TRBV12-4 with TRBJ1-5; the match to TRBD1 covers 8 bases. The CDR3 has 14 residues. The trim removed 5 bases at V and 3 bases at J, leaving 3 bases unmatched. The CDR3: CASSPTGVNQPQHF. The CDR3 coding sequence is TGTGCCAGCAGTCCGACAGGGGTCAATCAGCCCCAGCATTTT.

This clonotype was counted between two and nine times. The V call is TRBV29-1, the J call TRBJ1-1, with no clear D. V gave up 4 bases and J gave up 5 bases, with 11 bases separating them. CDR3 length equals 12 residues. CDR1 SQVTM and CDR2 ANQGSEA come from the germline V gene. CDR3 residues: CSVALPGTEAFF. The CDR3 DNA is TGCAGCGTTGCCCTTCCCGGAACTGAAGCTTTCTTT.

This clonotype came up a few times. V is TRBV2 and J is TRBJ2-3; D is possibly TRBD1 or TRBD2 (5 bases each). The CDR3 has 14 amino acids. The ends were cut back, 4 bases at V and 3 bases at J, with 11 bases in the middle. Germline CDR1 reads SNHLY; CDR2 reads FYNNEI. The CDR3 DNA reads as TGTGCCAGCAGTGGGCAGGGAGCGACAGATACGCAGTATTTT. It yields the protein CASSGQGATDTQYF.

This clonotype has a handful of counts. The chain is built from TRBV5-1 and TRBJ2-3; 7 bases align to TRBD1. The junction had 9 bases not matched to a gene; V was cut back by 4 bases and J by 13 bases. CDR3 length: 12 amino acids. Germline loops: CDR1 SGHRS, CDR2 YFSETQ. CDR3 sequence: CASSPNSGTEYF. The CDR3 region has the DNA TGCGCCAGCAGCCCTAATTCTGGGACAGAGTATTTT.

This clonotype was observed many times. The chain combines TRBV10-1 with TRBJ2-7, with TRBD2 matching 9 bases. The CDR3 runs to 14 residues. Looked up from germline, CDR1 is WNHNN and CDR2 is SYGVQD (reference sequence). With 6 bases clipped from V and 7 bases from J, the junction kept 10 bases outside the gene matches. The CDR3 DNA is TGCGCCAGCAGGAGGGATAGCGGGAGTGTGGAGCAGTACTTC. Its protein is CASRRDSGSVEQYF.

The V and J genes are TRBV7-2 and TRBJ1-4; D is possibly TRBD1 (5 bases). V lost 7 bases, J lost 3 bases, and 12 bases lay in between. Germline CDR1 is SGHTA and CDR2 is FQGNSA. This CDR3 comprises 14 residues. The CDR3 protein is CASKTTVANEKLFF. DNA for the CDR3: TGTGCCAGCAAGACGACAGTTGCTAATGAAAAACTGTTTTTT. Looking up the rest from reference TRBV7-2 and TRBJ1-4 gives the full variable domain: GAGVSQSPSNKVTEKGKDVELRCDPISGHTALYWYRQSLGQGLEFLIYFQGNSAPDKSGLPSDRFSAERTGGSVSTLTIQRTQQEDSAVYLCASKTTVANEKLFFGSGTQLSVL.

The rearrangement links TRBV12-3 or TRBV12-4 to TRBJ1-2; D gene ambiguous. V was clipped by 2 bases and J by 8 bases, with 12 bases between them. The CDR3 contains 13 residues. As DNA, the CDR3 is TGTGCCAGCAGTTTATCGGGTCCCCCAGGCTACACCTTC. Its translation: CASSLSGPPGYTF.

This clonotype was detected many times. CDR3 nucleotide sequence: TGTGCCAGCAGTTTCGGTACCTATAATTCACCCCTCCACTTT. Protein sequence: CASSFGTYNSPLHF. V usage is TRBV27 and J usage is TRBJ1-6; D remains ambiguous. CDR3 size: 14 residues. V shed 3 bases and J shed 2 bases, with 5 bases lying between them. Germline CDR1 is MNHEY and CDR2 is SMNVEV (reference sequence).

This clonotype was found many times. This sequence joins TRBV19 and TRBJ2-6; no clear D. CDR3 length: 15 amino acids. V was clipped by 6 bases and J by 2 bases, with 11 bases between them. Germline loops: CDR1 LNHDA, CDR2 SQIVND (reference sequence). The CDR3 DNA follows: TGTGCCAGTAGCCCTAGTGGGGCTGGGGCCAACGTCCTGACTTTC. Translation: CASSPSGAGANVLTF.

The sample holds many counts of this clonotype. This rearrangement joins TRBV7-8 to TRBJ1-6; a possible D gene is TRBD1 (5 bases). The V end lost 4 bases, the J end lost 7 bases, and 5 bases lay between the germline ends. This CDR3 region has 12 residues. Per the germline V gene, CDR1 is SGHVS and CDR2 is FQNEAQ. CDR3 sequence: CASSWGNSPLHF. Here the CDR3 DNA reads TGTGCCAGCAGCTGGGGGAATTCACCCCTCCACTTT.

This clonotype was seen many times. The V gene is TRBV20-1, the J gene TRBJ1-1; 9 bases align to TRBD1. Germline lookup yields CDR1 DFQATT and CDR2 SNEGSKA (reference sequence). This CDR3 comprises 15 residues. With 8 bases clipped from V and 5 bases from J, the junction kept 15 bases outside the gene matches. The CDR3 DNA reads TGCAGTTGTAACACCCGGACAGGGGCTGTTACTGAAGCTTTCTTT. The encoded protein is CSCNTRTGAVTEAFF.

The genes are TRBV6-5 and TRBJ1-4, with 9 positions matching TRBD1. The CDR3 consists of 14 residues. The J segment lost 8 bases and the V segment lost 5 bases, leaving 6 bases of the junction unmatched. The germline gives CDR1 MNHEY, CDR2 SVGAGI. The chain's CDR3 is CASSTGQGREKLFF. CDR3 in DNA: TGTGCCAGCAGTACCGGACAGGGGAGGGAAAAACTGTTTTTT.

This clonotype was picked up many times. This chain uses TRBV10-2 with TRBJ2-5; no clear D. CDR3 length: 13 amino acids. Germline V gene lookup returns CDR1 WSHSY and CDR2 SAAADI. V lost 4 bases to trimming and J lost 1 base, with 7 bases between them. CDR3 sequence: CASSVYIQETQYF. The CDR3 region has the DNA TGCGCCAGCAGTGTCTATATCCAAGAGACCCAGTACTTC.

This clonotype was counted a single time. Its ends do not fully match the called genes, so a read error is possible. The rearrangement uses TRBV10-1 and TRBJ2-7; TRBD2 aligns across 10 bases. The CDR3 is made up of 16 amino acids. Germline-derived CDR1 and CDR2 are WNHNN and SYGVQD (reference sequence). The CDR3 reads CASSDLAGVTTYGQYF. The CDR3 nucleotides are TGCGCCAGCAGTGACCTAGCGGGAGTCACTACCTACGGGCAGTACTTC.

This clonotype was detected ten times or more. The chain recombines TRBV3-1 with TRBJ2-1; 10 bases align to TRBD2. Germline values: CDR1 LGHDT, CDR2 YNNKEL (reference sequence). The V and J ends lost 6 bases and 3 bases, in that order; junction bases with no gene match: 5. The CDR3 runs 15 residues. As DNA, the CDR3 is TGTGCCAGCAGGGCCAGGACTAGCGGCTACAATGAGCAGTTCTTC. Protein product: CASRARTSGYNEQFF.

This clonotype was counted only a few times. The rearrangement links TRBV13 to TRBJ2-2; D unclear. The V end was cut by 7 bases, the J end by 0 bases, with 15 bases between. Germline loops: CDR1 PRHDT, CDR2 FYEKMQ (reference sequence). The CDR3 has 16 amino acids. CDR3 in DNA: TGTGCCAGCACTACCCGCAGCCACGCGAACACCGGGGAGCTGTTTTTT. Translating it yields CASTTRSHANTGELFF. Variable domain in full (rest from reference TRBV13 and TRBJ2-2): AAGVIQSPRHLIKEKRETATLKCYPIPRHDTVYWYQQGPGQDPQFLISFYEKMQSDKGSIPDRFSAQQFSDYHSELNMSSLELGDSALYFCASTTRSHANTGELFFGEGSRLTVL.